Listed here are 8 T cell receptor beta chains from one sample, sequenced in a study of regulatory T cells in long-lasting Graves disease. Building of the TCR beta libraries involved iRepertoire HTBI primers and Arm-PCR of CDR3 regions. TCRdb re-derived calls from the multiplex PCR reads in MiXCR, one entry per CDR3 protein. The sample includes 240,000 or so distinct CDR3 sequences, around 20% of them seen just once. Time point given: newly diagnosed GD, antithyroid drugs for less than 3 months. Scientists built the TCR library using RNA that was extracted from PBMCs. The sequences come from peripheral blood mononuclear cells (PBMCs), collected at new diagnosis, from a patient treated with antithyroid drugs. These receptors all come from a female donor with Graves disease.

This clonotype has a count of ten or more. The chain has TRBV11-2 and TRBJ1-1; 10 bases are shared with TRBD1. Germline V gives CDR1 SGHAT, CDR2 FQNNGV. V lost 4 bases to trimming and J lost 4 bases; unmatched junction nucleotides: 12. The CDR3 covers 17 residues. The CDR3, as DNA: TGTGCCAGCAGCTCGTGGGACAGGGGTTCGGGATTCACTGAAGCTTTCTTT. The encoded protein is CASSSWDRGSGFTEAFF.

The chain joins TRBV9 to TRBJ2-7, with D possibly being TRBD1 or TRBD2 (5 bases each). CDR3 length equals 14 residues. With 0 bases removed from V and 5 bases from J, the gap between germline ends came to 12 bases. CDR1 is SGDLS, CDR2 YYNGEE, per germline. CDR3 loop: CASSVVALGDEQYF. The CDR3 bases are TGTGCCAGCAGCGTAGTGGCCCTGGGGGACGAGCAGTACTTC.

As regards this clonotype: A read error likely explains this, since a far larger clone differs by one base. The chain has TRBV6-2 or TRBV6-3 and TRBJ1-1; D remains unclear. V dropped 5 bases and J dropped 0 bases, with 13 bases sitting between them. This CDR3 is built from 15 residues. Germline CDR1 and CDR2: MNHEY and SVGEGT. The CDR3 nucleotides read TGTGCCAGCAGTGAGGTCGCAACCATGAACACTGAAGCTTTCTTT. Its protein is CASSEVATMNTEAFF.

This chain joins TRBV2 and TRBJ2-7; D remains ambiguous. The CDR3 extends over 13 amino acids. V was cut by 6 bases and J by 5 bases, with 14 bases left in between. Germline values: CDR1 SNHLY, CDR2 FYNNEI. For the CDR3, the DNA is TGTGCCAGCAGGTATCCAGAAGTCCACGAGCAGTACTTC. The encoded protein is CASRYPEVHEQYF. Supplemented by reference TRBV2 and TRBJ2-7, the full variable domain reads EPEVTQTPSHQVTQMGQEVILRCVPISNHLYFYWYRQILGQKVEFLVSFYNNEISEKSEIFDDQFSVERPDGSNFTLKIRSTKLEDSAMYFCASRYPEVHEQYFGPGTRLTVT.

This clonotype has at least ten counts. The gene calls are TRBV24-1 and TRBJ2-1; maybe TRBD2 (5 bases). V was cut by 0 bases and J by 4 bases, with 12 bases left in between. This CDR3 region has 16 residues. Germline CDR1 reads KGHDR; CDR2 reads SFDVKD. CDR3 coding DNA: TGTGCCACCAGTGATTTGACCGCGGACTGGTACAATGAGCAGTTCTTC. Translation gives CATSDLTADWYNEQFF.

This clonotype was counted at least ten times. The rearrangement links TRBV7-9 to TRBJ2-5; maybe TRBD2 (5 bases). This CDR3 has 16 amino acids. Between the trimmed V and J ends, which lost 1 base and 0 bases, there was a span of 12 bases. Germline assignment: CDR1 SEHNR and CDR2 FQNEAQ (reference sequence). The CDR3 sequence: CASSLGTRGDQETQYF. CDR3 nucleotide sequence: TGTGCCAGCAGCTTAGGCACTCGGGGTGACCAAGAGACCCAGTACTTC.

This clonotype appeared many times. CDR3 region: CASSFRGAANEQYF. The DNA for the CDR3 is TGTGCCAGCAGTTTCCGAGGGGCGGCTAACGAGCAGTACTTC. The chain carries TRBV27 and TRBJ2-7; D is tentatively TRBD1 or TRBD2 (5 bases each). The V gene's germline CDR1 is MNHEY and CDR2 SMNVEV (reference sequence). There are 14 residues in the CDR3. Between the trimmed V and J ends, which lost 3 bases and 5 bases, there was a span of 14 bases.

The sample holds many counts of this clonotype. The V gene is TRBV28, the J gene TRBJ1-2, with a weak D call TRBD1 (5 bases). Germline V CDR1 and CDR2: MDHEN, SYDVKM. The V end was cut by 8 bases, the J end by 9 bases, with 19 bases between. The CDR3 contains 13 residues. The CDR3 DNA reads TGTGCCAGCCTCTTGGTAGGGGTCAATAGCTACACCTTC. It encodes CASLLVGVNSYTF.